The clone carrying this T cell receptor (beta chain) was recorded once. The source of the sample is a study of cytomegalovirus exposure and HLA in healthy donors. The germline V gene has CDR1 SNHLY and CDR2 FYNNEI. The CDR3 contains 16 residues. The trim removed 5 bases at V and 3 bases at J, leaving 7 bases unmatched. Researchers ran the PCR with 60 Vbeta and 13 Jbeta primers. The assay was immunoSEQ multiplex PCR, and TCRdb's table has in-frame clones only and misses some. Found here are around 100,000 clones, 60% to 85% of them singletons; the top ten hold about 5.2%. The chain combines TRBV2 with TRBJ1-5; 10 bases map to TRBD1. Material for sequencing was PBMCs. The receptor was isolated from a female donor in good health and CMV-seropositive. CDR3 in DNA: TGTGCCAGCAGTACAACCGGGACAGGGGTCAATCAGCCCCAGCATTTT. Protein sequence: CASSTTGTGVNQPQHF.